This entry lists 5 T cell receptor beta chains sequenced from one sample in a study of CD8+ T cells in alopecia areata. Sample treatment: oral pan-JAK inhibitor, 5-10 mg twice daily. Extracted RNA was reverse transcribed into cDNA, the sequencing template. Generated by immunoSEQ multiplex PCR, the TCRdb table keeps only in-frame clones and is missing some. The profile shows tens of thousands of clones, roughly 90% of them singletons. The specimen was CD8+ T cells sorted from blood, collected at week 24, from a patient treated with tofacitinib. Source of these receptors: a human donor with alopecia areata.

The V gene is TRBV30, the J gene TRBJ2-5; D perhaps matches TRBD2 (5 bases). The J call could be wrong; TRBJ2-7 is a better fit for the DNA end. Per germline, CDR1 GTSNPN and CDR2 SVGIG (reference sequence). This CDR3 is built from 12 residues. This CDR3 is CAWSVGTYEQYF. CDR3 bases: TGTGCCTGGAGTGTCGGGACCTACGAGCAGTACTTC.

The rearrangement uses TRBV7-2 and TRBJ2-1, with D perhaps matching TRBD1 or TRBD2 (5 bases each). Germline loops: CDR1 SGHTA, CDR2 FQGNSA. The CDR3 extends over 15 amino acids. V was pared by 2 bases and J by 8 bases, with 16 bases between. CDR3 protein: CASSLSGTRGDEQFF. The CDR3 nucleotides read TGTGCCAGCAGCTTATCAGGGACCCGGGGCGATGAGCAGTTCTTC.

This clone appeared a single time. This sequence joins TRBV11-1 and TRBJ2-7; 10 positions match TRBD2. Germline V gene sequence: CDR1 SGHAT, CDR2 FQDESV (reference sequence). The V and J ends lost 4 bases and 3 bases, in that order; junction bases with no gene match: 9. The CDR3 runs to 16 residues. CDR3 in DNA: TGTGCCAGCAGCTCGGTCCTAGCGGGGGCCGACTACGAGCAGTACTTC. The encoded protein is CASSSVLAGADYEQYF. Supplemented by reference TRBV11-1 and TRBJ2-7, the full variable domain reads EAEVAQSPRYKITEKSQAVAFWCDPISGHATLYWYRQILGQGPELLVQFQDESVVDDSQLPKDRFSAERLKGVDSTLKIQPAELGDSAMYLCASSSVLAGADYEQYFGPGTRLTVT.

This clone appeared once. Mismatch with germline at one junction end may stem from a read error. The V and J genes are TRBV23-1 and TRBJ1-1; TRBD1 is a possible D gene (6 bases). TRBV23-1 is placed among ORFs of uncertain function. The CDR3 is made up of 15 amino acids. CDR3 in amino acids: CASSQYPPGAAEAFF. CDR3 bases: TGCGCCAGCAGTCAATACCCCCCGGGGGCAGCTGAAGCCTTCTTT.

The V and J genes are TRBV4-3 and TRBJ2-5, with TRBD2 matching over 7 bases. The end of the DNA is better explained by TRBJ2-7, so the J call may be wrong. This CDR3 contains 16 residues. CDR1 and CDR2 (germline): LGHNA, YSLEER. The CDR3 loop reads CASSQDKGSGIYEQYF. Written as DNA, the CDR3 is TGCGCCAGCAGCCAAGATAAGGGGAGCGGGATCTACGAGCAGTACTTC.